Sequencing of this TCR beta chain was carried out in a study of CXCR3-negative and CXCR3-positive naive CD8 T cells. Findings of the study overall: TRBV-TRBJ usage was alike in naive CXCR3-negative and CXCR3-positive cells but differed in memory cells. CXCR3-expressing naive cells carried TRB CDR3s more hydrophobic than those of CXCR3-negative naive cells. TRB CDR3 properties were used to infer TCR strength, and surface CD5 was comparable between naive subsets.

About this clonotype: Antigen specificity is unknown.

CDR1 is MDHEN, CDR2 SYDVKM, per germline. The CDR3 runs to 20 residues. Libraries were UMI-labeled 5' RACE TRB cDNA. TCRdb re-called the 5' RACE reads; every CDR3 protein appears as one record, without DNA. The clone table shows roughly 86,000 distinct CDR3 sequences, with the ten largest holding about 1%. The clonotype comes from a human donor in good health. Some clones in this sample may be carry-over from other donors' samples. Sequencing used naive CXCR3- CD8+ T cells from blood. Subset here: CD45RO-CCR7+CD27+CD95- naive CD8+ T cells lacking CXCR3 (TNR3-). The chain employs TRBV28 and TRBJ1-3; TCRdb's D call of TRBD1 is untestable without DNA. The CDR3 reads CASSGRDSPHTLVSGNTIYF.